A selection of T cell receptor beta chains follows, all from one sample in a study of blood T cell repertoires in COVID-19. Clones were sequenced by immunoSEQ multiplex PCR, and TCRdb holds only the in-frame ones, with some missing. The sample carries 150,000 to 200,000 clones, around 80% recorded once. Sequenced: PBMCs or T cells enriched from blood (not recorded which). These receptors all stem from a middle-aged man who had recovered from COVID-19. The CDR3 runs from the conserved cysteine through the conserved F or W. The order of the fields is V gene, clone size, J gene, D gene, CDR3 protein, CDR3 DNA. D genes are given only for firm matches. The size entry is marked missing in some rows and otherwise reads once, few, many or a size class.

V: TRBV27
size: -
J: TRBJ1-6
D: -
CDR3: CASSVRDSPLHF
DNA: TGTGCCAGCAGTGTGAGGGATTCACCCCTCCACTTT

V: TRBV4-2
size: -
J: TRBJ2-3
D: -
CDR3: CASSQGGPSYTQYF
DNA: TGTGCCAGCAGCCAGGGGGGTCCTTCATATACGCAGTATTTT

V: TRBV2
size: -
J: TRBJ2-5
D: -
CDR3: CASTFDSQETQYF
DNA: TGTGCCAGCACTTTCGACAGCCAAGAGACCCAGTACTTC

V: TRBV30
size: -
J: TRBJ1-6
D: -
CDR3: CAWSVREGANSPLHF
DNA: TGTGCCTGGAGTGTACGTGAAGGGGCTAATTCACCCCTCCACTTT

V: TRBV4-1
size: -
J: TRBJ2-7
D: TRBD2
CDR3: CASSQEGAGAGYEQYF
DNA: TGCGCCAGCAGCCAAGAGGGAGCGGGGGCGGGCTACGAGCAGTACTTC

V: TRBV13
size: -
J: TRBJ1-1
D: -
CDR3: CASSLRGKGMSTEAFF
DNA: TGTGCCAGCAGCTTACGGGGGAAGGGCATGTCCACTGAAGCTTTCTTT

V: TRBV5-5
size: -
J: TRBJ1-5
D: -
CDR3: CASSLDGIGNQPQHF
DNA: TGTGCCAGCAGCTTGGACGGGATAGGCAATCAGCCCCAGCATTTT

V: TRBV6-5
size: -
J: TRBJ1-2
D: -
CDR3: CASRSGQSYGYTF
DNA: TGTGCCAGCAGGTCAGGACAGAGCTATGGCTACACCTTC

V: TRBV6-1
size: -
J: TRBJ1-3
D: -
CDR3: CASSSKGLSGNTIYF
DNA: TGTGCCAGCAGTTCCAAAGGTCTCTCGGGGAACACCATATATTTT

V: TRBV27
size: -
J: TRBJ2-3
D: TRBD2
CDR3: CASSRVGLAGGTATDTQYF
DNA: TGTGCCAGCAGTCGAGTTGGACTAGCGGGGGGTACGGCCACAGATACGCAGTATTTT

V: TRBV30
size: once
J: TRBJ1-3
D: -
CDR3: CAWRTGKLSGNTIYF
DNA: TGTGCCTGGAGGACCGGGAAGCTCTCTGGAAACACCATATATTTT

V: TRBV2
size: -
J: TRBJ1-5
D: TRBD1
CDR3: CASRRQGNSNQPQHF
DNA: TGTGCCAGCAGGCGACAGGGCAATAGCAATCAGCCCCAGCATTTT

V: TRBV5-1
size: -
J: TRBJ2-5
D: TRBD1
CDR3: CASSLGQGETQYF
DNA: TGCGCCAGCAGCTTGGGACAGGGGGAGACCCAGTACTTC

V: TRBV7-9
size: few
J: TRBJ2-4
D: TRBD2
CDR3: CASSQRGRAKNIQYF
DNA: TGTGCCAGCAGCCAGCGGGGCCGAGCCAAAAACATTCAGTACTTC

V: TRBV9
size: -
J: TRBJ2-7
D: TRBD2
CDR3: CASSVESGGAYEQYF
DNA: TGTGCCAGCAGCGTAGAGAGCGGGGGGGCGTACGAGCAGTACTTC

V: TRBV19
size: -
J: TRBJ2-4
D: -
CDR3: CASSIAGTKNIQYF
DNA: TGTGCCAGTAGTATAGCGGGGACCAAAAACATTCAGTACTTC

V: TRBV3-1/TRBV3-2
size: -
J: TRBJ1-2
D: -
CDR3: CASSQDSGVYGYTF
DNA: TGTGCCAGCAGCCAAGATTCCGGGGTCTATGGCTACACCTTC

V: TRBV15
size: -
J: TRBJ1-3
D: -
CDR3: CATSSSLIGSSGNTIYF
DNA: TGTGCCACCAGCAGCTCGCTAATCGGGTCCTCTGGAAACACCATATATTTT

V: TRBV5-5
size: few
J: TRBJ2-3
D: -
CDR3: CASSSRTGTDTQYF
DNA: TGTGCCAGCAGCTCGCGGACAGGCACAGATACGCAGTATTTT

V: TRBV6-5
size: -
J: TRBJ1-4
D: TRBD1
CDR3: CASSMWTGNEKLFF
DNA: TGTGCCAGCAGTATGTGGACAGGGAACGAAAAACTGTTTTTT

V: TRBV10-1
size: once
J: TRBJ2-5
D: -
CDR3: CASSDRQQETQYF
DNA: TGCGCCAGCAGTGATAGACAGCAAGAGACCCAGTACTTC

V: TRBV6-5
size: -
J: TRBJ1-2
D: -
CDR3: CASSPQPGQNYGYTF
DNA: TGTGCCAGCAGTCCCCAGCCAGGACAGAACTATGGCTACACCTTC

V: TRBV12-3/TRBV12-4
size: -
J: TRBJ1-2
D: -
CDR3: CASSFRQEGYTF
DNA: TGTGCCAGCAGTTTCAGACAGGAGGGCTACACCTTC

V: TRBV2
size: -
J: TRBJ1-1
D: TRBD1
CDR3: CASTSRQGATEAFF
DNA: TGTGCCAGCACATCCCGACAGGGGGCCACTGAAGCTTTCTTT

V: TRBV27
size: -
J: TRBJ2-2
D: -
CDR3: CASSLGQGGELFF
DNA: TGTGCCAGCAGTTTGGGGCAGGGCGGGGAGCTGTTTTTT

V: TRBV6-5
size: -
J: TRBJ1-2
D: TRBD1
CDR3: CASSRGQGLGYTF
DNA: TGTGCCAGCAGCCGGGGACAGGGGCTTGGCTACACCTTC

V: TRBV11-1
size: -
J: TRBJ1-2
D: -
CDR3: CASSLSAGAYGYTF
DNA: TGTGCCAGCAGCTTATCGGCGGGAGCCTATGGCTACACCTTC